The clone carrying this T cell receptor beta chain was detected ten times or more. Its antigen is unidentified. Uncontrolled infections, other autoimmune diseases, pregnancy or lactation led to exclusion of patients. Diagnostic assessment was based on clinical symptoms, serum thyroxine and TRAb, thyroid ultrasound and orbital computed tomography. RNA transcripts were the template for amplifying TCR beta CDR3 regions. First-round RT-PCR targeting the TCR CDR3 was performed with the HTBI primer set. TCRdb reprocessed the multiplex PCR reads with MiXCR, giving one entry per CDR3 protein. The table includes approximately 620,000 distinct CDR3 sequences, about 14% detected once. This specimen comes from a study of T cells in Graves' hyperthyroidism and ophthalmopathy. Study-wide background: Peripheral blood samples were taken at initial diagnosis, prior to any treatment.

The germline CDR1 and CDR2 sequences are DFQATT and SNEGSKA (reference sequence). The CDR3 is 17 residues long. V was pared by 6 bases and J by 4 bases, with 20 bases of the junction left unmatched. The study, taken as a whole, reports: Clonotypes that were expanded in thyroid above 0.001 mostly appeared in blood too.

The V gene is TRBV20-1, the J gene TRBJ2-7, with 8 bases fitting TRBD2. The specimen was blood. This receptor was taken from a woman aged 30 to 39 with Graves' hyperthyroidism that later progressed to Graves' ophthalmopathy. The CDR3 region has the DNA TGCAGTGCCAAAGGCGGGGACGGGAGGGCTGCTTTTTACGAGCAGTACTTC. Translated, it gives CSAKGGDGRAAFYEQYF.